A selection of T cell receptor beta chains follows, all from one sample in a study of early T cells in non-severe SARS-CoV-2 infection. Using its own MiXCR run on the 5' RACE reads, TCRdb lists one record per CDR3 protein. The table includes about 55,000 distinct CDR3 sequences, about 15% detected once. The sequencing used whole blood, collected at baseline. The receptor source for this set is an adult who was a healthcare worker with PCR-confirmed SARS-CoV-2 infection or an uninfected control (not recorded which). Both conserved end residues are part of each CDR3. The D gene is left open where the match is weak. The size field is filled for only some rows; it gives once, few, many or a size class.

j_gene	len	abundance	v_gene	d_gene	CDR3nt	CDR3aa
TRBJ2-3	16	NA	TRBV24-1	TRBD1	TGTGCCACCAGTGATGGCGGACAGGGGGGCACAGATACGCAGTATTTT	CATSDGGQGGTDTQYF
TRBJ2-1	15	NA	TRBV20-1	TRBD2	TGCAGTGCGGTGGGACCCGGGACTAGTAGGAATGAGCAGTTCTTC	CSAVGPGTSRNEQFF
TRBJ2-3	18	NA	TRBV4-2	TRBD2	TGTGCCAGCAACCAAGGTTTAGGACTAGCGGGAGACACAGATACGCAGTATTTT	CASNQGLGLAGDTDTQYF
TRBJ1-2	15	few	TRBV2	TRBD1	TGTGCCAGCAGTCAAGGGGCCAGGGGGCCCTATGGCTACACCTTC	CASSQGARGPYGYTF
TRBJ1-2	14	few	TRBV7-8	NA	TGTGCCAGCAGCTTATCATCCTGGGACCGCGCTTACACCTTC	CASSLSSWDRAYTF
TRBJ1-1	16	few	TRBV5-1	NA	TGCGCCAGCAGCTTGGGATGGACAGCCCTGAACACTGAAGCTTTCTTT	CASSLGWTALNTEAFF
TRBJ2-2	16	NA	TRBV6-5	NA	TGTGCCAGCAGGGGGTCGAAAGTCGCGGGCACCGGGGAGCTGTTTTTT	CASRGSKVAGTGELFF
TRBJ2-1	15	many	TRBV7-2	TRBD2	TGTGCCAGCAGCTTACAAGCGGGATTTTACAATGAGCAGTTCTTC	CASSLQAGFYNEQFF
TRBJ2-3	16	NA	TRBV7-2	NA	TGTGCCAGCAGCTTCTTAGCGGATTCTAGCACAGATACGCAGTATTTT	CASSFLADSSTDTQYF
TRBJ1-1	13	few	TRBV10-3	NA	TGTGCCATCAGTGCCCGGGGAGAGGGTGAAGCTTTCTTT	CAISARGEGEAFF
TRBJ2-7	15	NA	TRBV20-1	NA	TGCAGTGCTAGCCCTCCGCGGGGGCATCTCTACGAGCAGTACTTC	CSASPPRGHLYEQYF
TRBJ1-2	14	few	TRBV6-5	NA	TGTGCCAGCAGTCGGGGGGGGATCGGCTATGGCTACACCTTC	CASSRGGIGYGYTF
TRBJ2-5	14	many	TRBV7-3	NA	TGTGCCAGCAGCTTTGGGGGGCGCCAAGAGACCCAGTACTTC	CASSFGGRQETQYF
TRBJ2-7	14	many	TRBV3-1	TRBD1	TGTGCCAGCAGCCCCCGGGACAGGCCCTCCGAGCAGTACTTC	CASSPRDRPSEQYF
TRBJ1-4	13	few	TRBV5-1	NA	TGCGCCAGCAGACAGCCAACTAATGAAAAACTGTTTTTT	CASRQPTNEKLFF
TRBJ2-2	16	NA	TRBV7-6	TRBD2	TGTGCCAGCAGCGCGGTGGAGCGGGAGAACACCGGGGAGCTGTTTTTT	CASSAVERENTGELFF
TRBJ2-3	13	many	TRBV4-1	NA	TGCGCCAGCAGCCAAGAGAGCACAGATACGCAGTATTTT	CASSQESTDTQYF
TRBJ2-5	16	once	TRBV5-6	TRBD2	TGTGCCAGCAGCTTGTACAGCGGGACTATGCGTGAGACCCAGTACTTC	CASSLYSGTMRETQYF
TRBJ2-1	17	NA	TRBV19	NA	TGTGCCAGTATGGGGGGAGAGTGGGCTAGCAGCTACAATGAGCAGTTCTTC	CASMGGEWASSYNEQFF
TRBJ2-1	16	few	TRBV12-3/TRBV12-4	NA	TGTGCCAGCAGTTTCGGGGCAGGGGCGGGCCACAATGAGCAGTTCTTC	CASSFGAGAGHNEQFF
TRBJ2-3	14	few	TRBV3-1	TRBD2	TGTGCCAGCAGCTCCCGCTCGGGGGGAGATACGCAGTATTTT	CASSSRSGGDTQYF
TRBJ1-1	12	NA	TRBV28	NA	TGTGCCAGCAGCTGGAGGACGGCCGAAGCTTTCTTT	CASSWRTAEAFF
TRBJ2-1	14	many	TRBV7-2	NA	TGTGCCAGCGGCCGGGACTTCTCCTACAATGAGCAGTTCTTC	CASGRDFSYNEQFF
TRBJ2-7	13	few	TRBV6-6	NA	TGTGCCAGCATCTCCTCGGGGGCGGGGGAGCAGTACTTC	CASISSGAGEQYF
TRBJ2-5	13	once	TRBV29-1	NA	TGCAGCGTTGAACAGGGACGGAGAGAGACCCAGTACTTC	CSVEQGRRETQYF
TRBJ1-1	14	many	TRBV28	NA	TGTGCCAGCACAGCGCTGTTACGGAACACTGAAGCTTTCTTT	CASTALLRNTEAFF
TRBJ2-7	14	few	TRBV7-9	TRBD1	TGTGCCAGCAGCTTCGGGACAGGGGACCACGAGCAGTACTTC	CASSFGTGDHEQYF
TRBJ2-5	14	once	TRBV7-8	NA	TGTGCCAGCAGGCCGACTACTAGCCGGGAGACCCAGTACTTC	CASRPTTSRETQYF
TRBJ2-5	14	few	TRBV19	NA	TGTGCCAGTAGTATCCGTTCAGCGGCGGAGACCCAGTACTTC	CASSIRSAAETQYF
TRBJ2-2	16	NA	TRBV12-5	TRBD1	TGTGCTAGTGGTTCCAGGACAGGGGACGACACCGGGGAGCTGTTTTTT	CASGSRTGDDTGELFF
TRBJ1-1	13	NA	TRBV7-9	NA	TGTGCCAGCAGCTGGGGGGCAAGGACTGAAGCTTTCTTT	CASSWGARTEAFF
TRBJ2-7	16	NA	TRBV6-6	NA	TGTGCCAGCAGTACTTACCTCAGGGCGGGGTACTACGAGCAGTACTTC	CASSTYLRAGYYEQYF
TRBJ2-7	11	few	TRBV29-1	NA	TGCAGCGCCTCCTGGTCCTACGAGCAGTACTTC	CSASWSYEQYF
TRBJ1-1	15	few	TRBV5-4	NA	TGTGCCAGCAGCTTGGGACGGAAGATGAACACTGAAGCTTTCTTT	CASSLGRKMNTEAFF
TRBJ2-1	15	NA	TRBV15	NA	TGTGCCACCAGCGGCTTCACGACAGGGAGGGATGAGCAGTTCTTC	CATSGFTTGRDEQFF
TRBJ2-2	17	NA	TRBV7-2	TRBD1	TGTGCCAGCAGTCCGGACAGGGCCTCGAGGAACACCGGGGAGCTGTTTTTT	CASSPDRASRNTGELFF
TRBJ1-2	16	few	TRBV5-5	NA	TGTGCCAGCAGCTTGGGCGCTTACTCTGAGACCTATGGCTACACCTTC	CASSLGAYSETYGYTF
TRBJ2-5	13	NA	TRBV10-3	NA	TGTGCCATCAGTGATCAGGGGCCTGAGACCCAGTACTTC	CAISDQGPETQYF
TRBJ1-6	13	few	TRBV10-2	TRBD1	TGCGCCAGCAGTAGGACAGGGTTTTCACCCCTCCACTTT	CASSRTGFSPLHF
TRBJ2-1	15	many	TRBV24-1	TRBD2	TGTGCCACCAGTGGGACTAGCGGGACTGGGGATGAGCAGTTCTTC	CATSGTSGTGDEQFF
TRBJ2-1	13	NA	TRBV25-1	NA	TGTGCCAGCAGTGATATGGAGGCGTATGAGCAGTTCTTC	CASSDMEAYEQFF
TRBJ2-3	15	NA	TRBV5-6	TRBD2	TGTGCCAGCAGCAGACTAGCGGGGCACACAGATACGCAGTATTTT	CASSRLAGHTDTQYF
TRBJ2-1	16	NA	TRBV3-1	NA	TGTGCCAGCAGCCAGGAGCCCGCTAGCCCCTACAATGAGCAGTTCTTC	CASSQEPASPYNEQFF
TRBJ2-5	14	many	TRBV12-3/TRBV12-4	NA	TGTGCCAGCAGTTTAGCCCCCCGTCAAGAGACCCAGTACTTC	CASSLAPRQETQYF
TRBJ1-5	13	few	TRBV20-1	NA	TGCAGTGCTATCGGACATAGCAATCAGCCCCAGCATTTT	CSAIGHSNQPQHF
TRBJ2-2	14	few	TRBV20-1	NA	TGCAGTGCTATGGGCCTAGGAGGAACCGGGGAGCTGTTTTTT	CSAMGLGGTGELFF
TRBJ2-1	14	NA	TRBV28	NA	TGTGCCAGCAGTGAGGACTATTTTCGCAATGAGCAGTTCTTC	CASSEDYFRNEQFF
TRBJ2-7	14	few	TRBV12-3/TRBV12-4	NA	TGTGCCAGCAGTACGGACTTGCTGTACTACGAGCAGTACTTC	CASSTDLLYYEQYF
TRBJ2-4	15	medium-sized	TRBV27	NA	TGTGCCAGCAGTTTACGGGGTTTAGCCAAAAACATTCAGTACTTC	CASSLRGLAKNIQYF
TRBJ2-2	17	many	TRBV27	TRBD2	TGTGCCAGCAGTCGGCGGCGGGACTATGCGAACACCGGGGAGCTGTTTTTT	CASSRRRDYANTGELFF
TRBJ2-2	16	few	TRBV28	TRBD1	TGTGCCAGCAGTTTCGGCGGGACAGGTCAAACCGGGGAGCTGTTTTTT	CASSFGGTGQTGELFF
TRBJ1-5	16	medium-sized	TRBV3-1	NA	TGTGCCAGCAGCCAAGGGGGACACCATAGCAATCAGCCCCAGCATTTT	CASSQGGHHSNQPQHF
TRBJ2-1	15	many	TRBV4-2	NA	TGTGCCAGCAACGAAGGCGGGGCAGGGTACAATGAGCAGTTCTTC	CASNEGGAGYNEQFF
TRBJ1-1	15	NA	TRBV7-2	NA	TGTGCCAGCAGCTCTACTGTGAGCCCCCGAGGGGAAGCTTTCTTT	CASSSTVSPRGEAFF